The T cell receptor beta chain described here comes from a study of early T cells in non-severe SARS-CoV-2 infection (dated by TCRdb to about 2021). As for the study more broadly: Bulk RNA from unsorted whole blood was used for TCR sequencing, so alpha and beta chains could not be paired.

This was a case-control study nested in a cohort of healthcare workers in London, UK, who had nasopharyngeal swab PCR tests and blood samples taken every week. Between 23 and 31 March 2020, the week of the UK lockdown, healthcare workers were enrolled and then followed up weekly for as long as 16 weeks. The CDR3, cysteine through phenylalanine, is 17 amino acids long. The kept DNA is CDR3 alone, 51 bases in frame from the first base. V was cut back by 0 bases and J by 0 bases, leaving a gap of 15 bases between them. The germline V gene (reference sequence) specifies SGHNT as CDR1 and YYREEE as CDR2. The method behind the library was 5' RACE. The sample was run on a NextSeq 500. The TCR library protocol attached unique molecular identifiers to individual cDNA molecules to correct for sequencing error and PCR bias. Both TCR alpha and beta chains were sequenced, and tight co-correlation was observed between alpha and beta sequence abundances in each sample. The original pipeline was this. Decombinator V4 was used to annotate the V gene, J gene and CDR3 of the TCR sequences. TCRs were defined as expanded if a significant change between any two time points was detected under a Poisson model with p below 0.0001. TCR abundances were normalised to the total number of TCRs sequenced per sample and were expressed as counts per million. MAIT TCRs were defined by TRAV1-2 paired with TRAJ12, TRAJ20 or TRAJ33, and iNKT TCRs by TRAV10 paired with TRAJ18. VDJdb, accessed 1 November 2021, was searched for CMV, EBV and SARS-CoV-2 annotated TCRs, excluding TCRs annotated for multiple antigens. TCRdb reran the public reads through fastp at Q25 and MiXCR, keeping productive beta chains. Rows with a matching CDR3 protein are joined into one entry that keeps the most common DNA and genes. TCRdb's processing, not the authors' own work, is the source of the V and J calls. The sample table shows fewer than 120,000 distinct CDR3 sequences, and 10% to 15% are seen once. The top ten hold less than 4.5% of the sample.

Findings and caveats that apply to the study as a whole: VDJdb matching was skewed toward anti-spike CD8 responses and likely underestimated virus-specific expansions by missing private and CD4 specificities.

This clonotype was seen repeatedly, ten times or more. Which antigen it targets is not known. There are no base qualities to consult, and no much larger clone falls within one base. The sequence came from an adult who was a healthcare worker with PCR-confirmed SARS-CoV-2 infection or an uninfected control (not recorded which). The sample was whole blood, taken at baseline. The sequence links TRBV5-4 to TRBJ1-2; the D gene is possibly TRBD1, with 5 bases matching. CDR3 sequence: CASSLDATAYANYGYTF. The nucleotides are TGTGCCAGCAGCTTGGACGCGACAGCCTACGCTAACTATGGCTACACCTTC.